This T cell receptor (beta chain) was recorded in a study of T cells in narcolepsy. On the study more broadly: Healthy controls were enrolled alongside patients with narcolepsy type 1 or type 2.

Data came from immunoSEQ multiplex PCR; TCRdb stores just in-frame clones and leaves some out. The sample has tens of thousands of clones; approximately 86% are singletons. Concerning this clone: As yet, its antigen is unknown.

Study results and caveats: Reportedly, autoreactive clonotypes were serially detected in patients' blood but not controls'. No autoreactive T cell clone sequences appeared in some memory CD4+ repertoires. Same-patient CSF and blood CD4+ T cell clonotypes included HCRT-specific and TRIB2-specific autoreactive ones.

Germline CDR1 reads LNHNV; CDR2 reads YYDKDF (reference sequence). The germline V and J ends were trimmed by 1 base and 1 base, with 11 bases remaining between them. This CDR3 has 15 amino acids. Sequences were obtained from CD45RA- memory CD4+ T cells from PBMCs. The V and J genes are TRBV15 and TRBJ2-7; weak D call: TRBD1 (5 bases). The receptor's source is a human donor with narcolepsy. CDR3 amino acids: CATSRGAGSSYEQYF. The CDR3 DNA follows: TGTGCCACCAGCAGAGGGGCAGGGTCATCCTACGAGCAGTACTTC.